Shown below are 21 T cell receptor beta chains from a single sample sequenced in a study of response to subunit inactivated influenza vaccine. Via MiXCR, TCRdb re-called the RT-PCR reads, giving one row per CDR3 protein. The sample comprises about 620,000 distinct CDR3 sequences, around 11% of which are singletons, and around 10% rests with the top ten. The data were also submitted as part of a second study, on T cells expressing NK-cell markers. As that report states: The TCR beta cDNA came from 5'RACE template switching with UMIs.

The material sequenced was PBMCs from blood, taken on the day of vaccination. All receptors derive from a man aged 45-60 years who received an inactivated influenza vaccine.

This clonotype was counted ten times or more. V is TRBV12-3 or TRBV12-4 and J is TRBJ2-5; tentatively, D is TRBD2 (5 bases). The CDR3 is 14 residues long. With 6 bases removed from V and 4 bases from J, the gap between germline ends came to 15 bases. CDR3 protein: CASSLDFGVETQYF. DNA of the CDR3: TGTGCCAGCAGCCTGGACTTCGGGGTAGAGACCCAGTACTTC.

The chain joins TRBV12-3 or TRBV12-4 to TRBJ2-3, with a tentative D call TRBD2 (7 bases). The CDR3 contains 14 residues. V lost 8 bases, J lost 2 bases, and 14 bases lay in between. The CDR3 DNA follows: TGTGCCAGCTCGTTCGGGGGGCTCACAGATACGCAGTATTTT. Protein: CASSFGGLTDTQYF.

This chain joins TRBV2 and TRBJ2-3, with 7 bases that match TRBD2. CDR3 length: 12 residues. J gave up 4 bases and V 7 bases, and 2 bases lay outside the gene matches. From germline, CDR1 is SNHLY and CDR2 FYNNEI. DNA for the CDR3: TGTGCCAGCATGGGGGGGTCAGATACGCAGTATTTT. Translated, it gives CASMGGSDTQYF.

Many counts were recorded for this clonotype. This chain joins TRBV7-9 and TRBJ2-7; D gene ambiguous. The ends were cut back, 2 bases at V and 2 bases at J, with 4 bases in the middle. Per the germline V gene, CDR1 is SEHNR and CDR2 is FQNEAQ (reference sequence). The CDR3 consists of 12 residues. The CDR3 coding sequence is TGTGCCAGCAGCTTAACCCCCTACGAGCAGTACTTC. The encoded protein is CASSLTPYEQYF.

V usage is TRBV4-2 and J usage is TRBJ2-2, with D possibly called TRBD1 or TRBD2 (6 bases each). CDR3 length: 15 amino acids. Germline values: CDR1 LGHNA, CDR2 YNFKEQ. With 3 bases removed from V and 8 bases from J, the gap between germline ends came to 16 bases. The CDR3 DNA is TGTGCCAGCAGCCAGCACCGGGGGCAGCAAGGGGAGCTGTTTTTT. Translated: CASSQHRGQQGELFF.

In this sample, this clonotype turned up a few times. V is TRBV7-2 and J is TRBJ2-7, with TRBD1 matching over 9 bases. The CDR3 is 13 amino acids. After removal of 5 bases from V and 4 bases from J, the junction contained 3 bases not matched to a gene. Germline values: CDR1 SGHTA, CDR2 FQGNSA. Here the CDR3 DNA reads TGTGCCAGCAGCGGACAGGGGCGTTACGAGCAGTACTTC. Encoded protein: CASSGQGRYEQYF.

On this clonotype: A read error may produce the germline difference seen at one junction end. The chain couples TRBV2 to TRBJ2-2; 9 nucleotides match TRBD1. CDR1 is SNHLY, CDR2 FYNNEI, per germline. The CDR3 contains 15 residues. CDR3 protein: CASRSDRGSAGELSF. DNA for the CDR3: TGTGCCAGCAGATCGGACAGGGGTAGCGCCGGGGAGCTGTCTTTT.

This clonotype was seen more than once but under ten times. The chain uses TRBV5-4 and TRBJ2-1; 13 nucleotides line up with TRBD2. CDR1 and CDR2 (germline): SGHNT, YYREEE (reference sequence). This CDR3 region has 16 residues. The ends lost 3 bases at V and 9 bases at J; junction bases unmatched: 9. The CDR3 DNA follows: TGTGCCAGCAGCTCCTTTACTAGCGGGGGGGCGGGTGAGCAGTTCTTC. Protein: CASSSFTSGGAGEQFF.

This rearrangement joins TRBV29-1 to TRBJ2-1; D may correspond to TRBD1 or TRBD2 (5 bases each). V lost 0 bases to trimming and J lost 1 base, with 16 bases between them. The V gene's germline CDR1 is SQVTM and CDR2 ANQGSEA. The CDR3 extends over 17 amino acids. The CDR3 DNA reads TGCAGCGTTGAAGATGGGGGAATGGCGACATCCTACAATGAGCAGTTCTTC. Translating gives CSVEDGGMATSYNEQFF.

This clonotype has a count of ten or more. The chain has TRBV7-9 and TRBJ2-5, with a possible D match to TRBD2 (6 bases). The CDR3 has 15 amino acids. Germline values: CDR1 SEHNR, CDR2 FQNEAQ (reference sequence). Trimming took off 4 bases at V and 2 bases at J, with 14 bases between the two ends. The CDR3 sequence: CASSSRLESQETQYF. For the CDR3, the DNA is TGTGCCAGCAGCTCCCGACTAGAATCGCAAGAGACCCAGTACTTC.

This chain joins TRBV29-1 and TRBJ1-2; D not resolved. CDR1 and CDR2 from the germline V gene are SQVTM and ANQGSEA. The CDR3 is 12 amino acids. V lost 6 bases and J 3 bases, leaving 11 bases between the germline ends. CDR3: CSVDGSYYGYTF. CDR3 in DNA: TGCAGCGTCGATGGCAGCTACTATGGCTACACCTTC.

The sample holds a few counts of this clonotype. This chain links TRBV6-2 or TRBV6-3 with TRBJ1-1; maybe TRBD1 (6 bases). The CDR3 spans 13 residues. Per the germline V gene, CDR1 is MNHEY and CDR2 is SVGEGT. V gave up 4 bases and J gave up 3 bases, with 9 bases separating them. In DNA form, the CDR3 reads TGTGCCAGCAGTTTTGACAGGTACACTGAAGCTTTCTTT. This gives the protein CASSFDRYTEAFF.

This clonotype was seen repeatedly, ten times or more. The chain combines TRBV6-2 or TRBV6-3 with TRBJ1-1; weak D call: TRBD1 (5 bases). Germline CDR1 and CDR2: MNHEY and SVGEGT. V was clipped by 8 bases and J by 8 bases, with 12 bases between them. The CDR3 has 11 residues. The DNA for the CDR3 is TGTGCCAGCCGCCAGGGCCTAGAAGCTTTCTTT. It encodes CASRQGLEAFF.

The chain joins TRBV27 to TRBJ2-3, with D possibly TRBD1 on 5 matching bases. The germline gives CDR1 MNHEY, CDR2 SMNVEV (reference sequence). The V and J ends lost 0 bases and 4 bases respectively, with 29 bases between them. This CDR3 region has 21 residues. CDR3 coding DNA: TGTGCCAGCAGTTTATCGTGGTTTGGCCAGGGAAATTTTACCTCTGCAGATACGCAGTATTTT. The encoded protein is CASSLSWFGQGNFTSADTQYF.

A few counts support this clonotype. Mismatch with germline at one junction end may stem from a read error. The CDR3 loop reads CASSQVWADTNYCYTF. CDR3 nucleotide sequence: TGTGCCAGCAGCCAAGTTTGGGCAGATACTAACTATTGCTACACCTTC. This chain connects TRBV4-2 to TRBJ1-2; unclear D gene. Germline V CDR1 and CDR2: LGHNA, YNFKEQ. This CDR3 spans 16 amino acids.

V gene TRBV12-3 or TRBV12-4 combines with J gene TRBJ2-5; 9 bases map to TRBD1. V lost 3 bases to trimming and J lost 5 bases; unmatched junction nucleotides: 7. The CDR3 covers 15 residues. The DNA of the CDR3 is TGTGCCAGCAGTTTGGGGACAGGGTATTCGGAGACCCAGTACTTC. Its protein product is CASSLGTGYSETQYF.

Many counts were recorded for this clonotype. The CDR3 region has the DNA TGTGCCAGCTCCGGGGGGGGGGCTGGGGGAGATACGCAGTATTTT. Amino acid sequence: CASSGGGAGGDTQYF. The chain carries TRBV28 and TRBJ2-3; TRBD2 agrees at 8 bases. The germline V gene encodes CDR1 MDHEN and CDR2 SYDVKM. The CDR3 runs 15 residues. The trim removed 8 bases at V and 5 bases at J, leaving 12 bases unmatched.

The chain carries TRBV2 and TRBJ2-5; 15 bases agree with TRBD2. The CDR3 consists of 18 residues. J lost 5 bases, V lost 5 bases, and 12 bases had no gene match. Per the germline V gene, CDR1 is SNHLY and CDR2 is FYNNEI. The CDR3 coding sequence is TGTGCCAGCAGTCTTTCCGGGACTAGCGGGAGGAACACCGAGACCCAGTACTTC. Translated: CASSLSGTSGRNTETQYF.

The count of this clonotype is one. This chain connects TRBV5-1 to TRBJ2-1; D is possibly TRBD2 (6 bases). Germline loops: CDR1 SGHRS, CDR2 YFSETQ. This CDR3 contains 14 residues. The V end lost 2 bases, the J end lost 5 bases, and 11 bases lay between the germline ends. This chain's CDR3 is CASSLASAHNEQFF. In DNA form, the CDR3 reads TGCGCCAGCAGCTTAGCTAGCGCGCACAATGAGCAGTTCTTC.

V gene TRBV6-1 combines with J gene TRBJ2-7, with 10 bases lining up with TRBD1. CDR1 is MNHNS, CDR2 SASEGT, per germline. The V segment lost 6 bases and the J segment 3 bases; nucleotides outside the gene matches: 11. The CDR3 has 16 amino acids. This CDR3 is CASRKRDRGAIYEQYF. In DNA, the CDR3 is TGTGCCAGCAGAAAACGGGACAGGGGAGCGATCTACGAGCAGTACTTC.

The chain combines TRBV27 with TRBJ2-5; 10 bases are shared with TRBD2. Germline V gene sequence: CDR1 MNHEY, CDR2 SMNVEV (reference sequence). Trimming removed 7 bases from V and 4 bases from J; junction bases left unmatched: 6. The CDR3 is 14 amino acids. The CDR3 spells CASKPLAGAETQYF. The DNA of the CDR3 is TGTGCCAGCAAGCCCCTAGCGGGAGCAGAGACCCAGTACTTC.